This TCR beta chain stems from a study of T cell responses to AZD1222 COVID-19 vaccine. Sequencing used immunoSEQ multiplex PCR; TCRdb keeps in-frame clones, though not all of them. The sample carries more than 150,000 clones, 88% recorded once. Germline values: CDR1 SNHLY, CDR2 FYNNEI. The CDR3 has 15 residues. V was shortened by 2 bases and J by 2 bases, with 12 bases between the two germline ends. The starting material was peripheral blood, obtained on day 0 of AZD1222 vaccination. This TCR was recovered from an adult in good health. V gene TRBV2 combines with J gene TRBJ1-1, with D maybe TRBD1 (6 bases). The CDR3 DNA is TGTGCCAGCAGTGAACATGGACAGAGCAACACTGAAGCTTTCTTT. As protein: CASSEHGQSNTEAFF.